This is a list of T cell receptor beta chains from one sample in a study of T cells in Graves' hyperthyroidism and ophthalmopathy. One entry per CDR3 protein, called by TCRdb with MiXCR from the multiplex PCR reads. The sample contains about 360,000 distinct CDR3 sequences, 15% to 19% of which appear only once. The specimen sequenced was blood. These receptors all stem from a woman aged 18-29 years with Graves' hyperthyroidism that later progressed to Graves' ophthalmopathy. CDR3s include the opening cysteine and the closing phenylalanine or tryptophan. Fields, in order: V gene, clone size, D gene, J gene, CDR3 DNA, CDR3 protein. The D gene is left open where the match is weak. Not all rows give a size; the values are once, few, many and, for expanded clones, a class.

>TRBV7-9|many|.|TRBJ2-1
TGTGCCAGCAGGCGACTCCTGGGGGTAGCGGACAGCTCCTACAATGAGCAGTTCTTC
CASRRLLGVADSSYNEQFF
>TRBV2|many|.|TRBJ2-7
TGTGCCAGCACCGAAAGGGACGGACTATACGAGCAGTACTTC
CASTERDGLYEQYF
>TRBV11-2|.|TRBD2|TRBJ2-3
TGTGCCAGCAGCTTAGATGCTAGCGGGACGACAGATACGCAGTATTTT
CASSLDASGTTDTQYF
>TRBV6-1|.|TRBD1|TRBJ2-1
TGTGCCAGCAGGGGTGCGAGGGGGCTTTACAATGAGCAGTTCTTC
CASRGARGLYNEQFF
>TRBV4-1|.|.|TRBJ1-2
TGCGCCAGCAGCCAAGCAAGAGACGGGCTCTATGGCTACACCTTC
CASSQARDGLYGYTF
>TRBV27|many|.|TRBJ2-7
TGTGCCAGCAGTTTAAGGGCTTCCTACGAGCAGTACTTC
CASSLRASYEQYF
>TRBV11-3|many|.|TRBJ2-3
TGTGCCAGCAGCTTAGCAGCCGGGAGCGGAGATACGCAGTATTTT
CASSLAAGSGDTQYF
>TRBV9|few|.|TRBJ1-4
TGTGCCAGCAGCGTAGAGGGCAGGCAAAATGAAAAACTGTTTTTT
CASSVEGRQNEKLFF
>TRBV12-3/TRBV12-4|many|.|TRBJ1-1
TGTGCCAGCAGGGGGGGGGGGCTGATGAACACTGAAGCTTTCTTT
CASRGGGLMNTEAFF
>TRBV24-1|many|TRBD2|TRBJ2-1
TGTGCCACCAGTGATGCCGGGACTAGCGGGAGTGGGAATGAGCAGTTCTTC
CATSDAGTSGSGNEQFF
>TRBV11-1|many|TRBD2|TRBJ2-3
TGTGCCAGCAGCTTAGTTGGACAGGGAGCGGGAGGGCCTAAAGATACGCAGTATTTT
CASSLVGQGAGGPKDTQYF
>TRBV6-1|.|.|TRBJ1-1
TGTGCCAGCAGCCCGCACCTCACAGGGTCCACTGAAGCTTTCTTT
CASSPHLTGSTEAFF
>TRBV7-9|few|.|TRBJ1-2
.
CASSFGPGYGYTF
>TRBV27|few|TRBD1|TRBJ2-7
TGTGCCAGCAGTCCACCCAGGCGAAGGGGGCGGACAGGGGGATACTACGAGCAGTACTTC
CASSPPRRRGRTGGYYEQYF
>TRBV7-2|.|.|TRBJ2-3
TGTGCCAGCCGGCGGCTTCAAAGCACAGATACGCAGTATTTT
CASRRLQSTDTQYF
>TRBV3-1|many|.|TRBJ1-5
TGTGCCAGCAGCCAAGGCTTCCTGGGTAGCAATCAGCCCCAGCATTTT
CASSQGFLGSNQPQHF
>TRBV10-3|few|TRBD2|TRBJ2-7
TGTGCCATCAGTGAGTCTGTAGCGGGAGAAGACTACGAGCAGTACTTC
CAISESVAGEDYEQYF
>TRBV9|.|.|TRBJ2-1
TGTGCCAGCAGCGCTAACGGACTTAACAATGAGCAGTTCTTC
CASSANGLNNEQFF
>TRBV9|few|.|TRBJ2-1
TGTGCCAGCAGCACCGACCCGGCATCCTACAATGAGCAGTTCTTC
CASSTDPASYNEQFF
>TRBV12-3/TRBV12-4|many|TRBD2|TRBJ2-1
TGTGCCAGCACCCCCGGGACTAGCCTACAGAATGAGCAGTTCTTC
CASTPGTSLQNEQFF
>TRBV28|many|TRBD2|TRBJ2-2
TGTGCCAGCAGTCCGGGACTAGCGGGAGTCGGTGCCGGGGAGCTGTTTTTT
CASSPGLAGVGAGELFF
>TRBV20-1|many|.|TRBJ2-3
TGCAGTGCTAGAGTGAGTAGCGGCACAGATACGCAGTATTTT
CSARVSSGTDTQYF
>TRBV5-1|many|.|TRBJ1-1
TGCGCCAGCAGCTTGGCGGGAGGAGGGTGGGCCACTGAAGCTTTCTTT
CASSLAGGGWATEAFF
>TRBV4-3|few|TRBD1|TRBJ1-6
TGCGCCAGCAGCCAAGACCCGGGACAGGGGAATTCACCCCTCCACTTT
CASSQDPGQGNSPLHF
>TRBV9|.|.|TRBJ2-1
TGTGCCAGCAGCATATCAAGCTGGAATGAGCAGTTCTTC
CASSISSWNEQFF
>TRBV7-2|once|TRBD1|TRBJ2-1
TGTGCCAGCAGATCCGGGACAGGGTTAACAAATGAGCAGTTCTTC
CASRSGTGLTNEQFF
>TRBV7-6|.|.|TRBJ2-2
TGTGCCAGCAGCTTAGTCGCGCCGACGAACACCGGGGAGCTGTTTTTT
CASSLVAPTNTGELFF
>TRBV18|few|.|TRBJ2-7
TGTGCCAGCTCACCAGAGGGGAGCTCCTACGAGCAGTACTTC
CASSPEGSSYEQYF
>TRBV12-3/TRBV12-4|.|.|TRBJ2-6
TGTGCCAGCAGTTGGCCCGTCTCTGGGGCCAACGTCCTGACTTTC
CASSWPVSGANVLTF
>TRBV4-1|.|TRBD1|TRBJ1-2
TGCGCCAGCAGCCAAGCGGGACAGGAATATGGCTACACCTTC
CASSQAGQEYGYTF
>TRBV6-1|many|TRBD2|TRBJ2-1
TGTGCCAGCAGTGAATGGAGACTAGCGGGGGGTAGGTATGAGCAGTTCTTC
CASSEWRLAGGRYEQFF
>TRBV18|many|TRBD1|TRBJ2-3
TGTGCCAGCTCACCTGGGACAGGGGATACGCAGTATTTT
CASSPGTGDTQYF
>TRBV28|many|.|TRBJ2-5
TGTGCCAGCAGTTTATGGCATCGGGAGACCCAGTACTTC
CASSLWHRETQYF
>TRBV27|.|.|TRBJ2-3
TGTGCCAGCAGTCCAACTAGAGACGCAGATACGCAGTATTTT
CASSPTRDADTQYF
>TRBV28|many|TRBD1|TRBJ1-1
TGTGCCAGCAGTCACCTACAGGGGAGTTGGGCTGAAGCTTTCTTT
CASSHLQGSWAEAFF
>TRBV18|many|.|TRBJ1-1
TGTGCCAGCTCACCTTTTCCTCCGACTCGAAACACTGAAGCTTTCTTT
CASSPFPPTRNTEAFF
>TRBV6-6|.|.|TRBJ2-4
TGTGCCAGCAGTTACTCGCCTAGGTCCAAAAACATTCAGTACTTC
CASSYSPRSKNIQYF
>TRBV20-1|once|.|TRBJ1-2
TGCAGTGCTAGTTCCTCGAATTTTTATGGCTACACCTTC
CSASSSNFYGYTF
>TRBV3-1|many|TRBD1|TRBJ1-6
TGTGCCAGCAGCCTCCGTTTGAACAGGGGGCAACATTCACCCCTCCACTTT
CASSLRLNRGQHSPLHF
>TRBV4-2|.|TRBD1|TRBJ1-5
TGTGCCAGCAGCCAAGAGGACAGGGGTGGGCAGCCCCAGCATTTT
CASSQEDRGGQPQHF
>TRBV6-1|many|.|TRBJ2-2
TGTGCCAGCAGTTTCAGGACAGGGAGGGTGGAGCTGTTTTTT
CASSFRTGRVELFF
>TRBV7-9|few|TRBD2|TRBJ2-2
TGTGCCAGCATCGCGGGGACCGGGAGGACTAACACCGGGGAGCTGTTTTTT
CASIAGTGRTNTGELFF
>TRBV27|many|TRBD1|TRBJ2-1
TGTGCCAGCAGTTTATCGTCCGGGGACAGGGGATGGGAGCAGTTCTTC
CASSLSSGDRGWEQFF
>TRBV6-1|.|.|TRBJ1-5
TGTGCCAGCAGTCCTCCAGGACAGATCAATCAGCCCCAGCATTTT
CASSPPGQINQPQHF
>TRBV20-1|many|TRBD2|TRBJ2-7
TGCAGTGCTAGAGACGCCGGGACTAGCGGGAGAGGCTACGAGCAGTACTTC
CSARDAGTSGRGYEQYF
>TRBV20-1|many|.|TRBJ2-5
TGCAGTGCTAGGTGGGAGACCCAGTACTTC
CSARWETQYF
>TRBV11-2|many|TRBD2|TRBJ2-1
TGTGCCAGCAGCTTAGGTCGACTAGCGGGAGGGCCCGGTGAGCAGTTCTTC
CASSLGRLAGGPGEQFF
>TRBV11-2|once|TRBD2|TRBJ2-1
TGTGCCAGCAGACGACTAGCGGGAGCGAGCTCCTACAATGAGCAGTTCTTC
CASRRLAGASSYNEQFF
>TRBV2|many|.|TRBJ2-7
TGTGCCAGCGATCCGGGAGTATCGGGAGAGCAGTACTTC
CASDPGVSGEQYF
>TRBV27|few|.|TRBJ2-7
TGTGCCAGCAGTTGGAGGGCAGGGTACTCCTACGAGCAGTACTTC
CASSWRAGYSYEQYF
>TRBV7-2|many|TRBD2|TRBJ2-5
TGTGCCAGCAGCCTCGGACTAGCGGTGCAAGAGACCCAGTACTTC
CASSLGLAVQETQYF